The clone carrying this TCR beta chain was seen only a few times. This specimen belongs to a study of response to subunit inactivated influenza vaccine. TCRdb analysed the RT-PCR reads with MiXCR anew, one entry per CDR3 protein. This table has roughly 500,000 distinct CDR3 sequences, more than 15% appearing once. Trimming removed 6 bases from V and 4 bases from J; junction bases left unmatched: 10. This CDR3 region has 14 residues. Germline V gene lookup returns CDR1 SQVTM and CDR2 ANQGSEA. The origin of this receptor is a man aged 50 to 69 who received an inactivated influenza vaccine. Here the sequenced sample was CD4+ T cells sorted from PBMCs, taken 23 months after vaccination. The rearrangement joins TRBV29-1 to TRBJ2-3, with 7 positions matching TRBD1. The CDR3 sequence is CSVGARQGPDTQYF. CDR3 nucleotides: TGCAGCGTCGGGGCCCGACAGGGTCCAGATACGCAGTATTTT.